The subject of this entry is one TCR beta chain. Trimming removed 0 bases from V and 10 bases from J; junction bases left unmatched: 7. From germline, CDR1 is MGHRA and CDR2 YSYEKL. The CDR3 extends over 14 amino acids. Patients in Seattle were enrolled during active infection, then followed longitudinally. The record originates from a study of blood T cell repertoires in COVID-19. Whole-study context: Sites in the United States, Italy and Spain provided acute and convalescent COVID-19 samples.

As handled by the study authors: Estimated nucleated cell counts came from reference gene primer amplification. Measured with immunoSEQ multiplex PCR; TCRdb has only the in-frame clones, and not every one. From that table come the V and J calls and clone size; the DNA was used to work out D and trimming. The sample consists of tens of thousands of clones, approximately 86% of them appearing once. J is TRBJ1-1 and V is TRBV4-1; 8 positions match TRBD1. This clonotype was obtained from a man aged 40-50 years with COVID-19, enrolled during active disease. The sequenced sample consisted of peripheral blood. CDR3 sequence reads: CASSQDDRGLLAFF. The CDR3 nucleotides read TGCGCCAGCAGCCAAGATGACAGGGGCCTTTTAGCTTTCTTT.